This TCR beta chain was captured by sequencing in a study of T cell responses to AZD1222 COVID-19 vaccine. Study-level results: Donors, mostly white British, included more females; clonal diversity was possibly underestimated. Seropositive AZD1222 recipients at baseline numbered only five or six. Spike-specific TCR breadth and depth were elevated following two AZD1222 doses.

Trimming removed 3 bases from V and 7 bases from J, with 13 bases in between. The CDR3 spans 13 residues. The V gene's germline CDR1 is SGDLS and CDR2 YYNGEE. With regard to this clone: Its antigen is unknown.

Only in-frame clones appear in the TCRdb table, and some are missing; sequencing was by immunoSEQ multiplex PCR. The table includes 150,000 to 200,000 clones, 90% to 95% detected once. Pooling covered second doses at about 4 or about 12 weeks. This material consisted of peripheral blood, taken 28 days after the second AZD1222 dose. This TCR was recovered from an adult who received the AZD1222 COVID-19 vaccine. V is TRBV9 and J is TRBJ2-5; D is possibly TRBD1 or TRBD2 (5 bases each). CDR3 nucleotides: TGTGCCAGCAGCGCCCCGGGACCGGGGACCCAGTACTTC. Residues: CASSAPGPGTQYF.